This TCR beta chain was obtained from a study of immune reconstitution after stem cell transplant in scleroderma. One entry per CDR3 protein results from TCRdb running MiXCR on the RT-PCR reads. The sample lists 2,500 to 3,500 distinct CDR3 sequences, around 8.5% occurring once. This clonotype qualifies as medium-sized. The CDR3 is 15 residues long. J gave up 4 bases and V 11 bases, and 11 bases lay outside the gene matches. Germline CDR1 SNHLY, CDR2 FYNNEI. This material was obtained before or after autologous hematopoietic stem cell transplantation (not recorded which). This clonotype originated in a female donor with systemic sclerosis. V and J are TRBV2 and TRBJ2-1; 10 nucleotides match TRBD2. For the CDR3, the DNA is TGTGCCTCCTTAGGGGTACTAGCGGGGTACAATGAGCAGTTCTTC. It translates to CASLGVLAGYNEQFF.